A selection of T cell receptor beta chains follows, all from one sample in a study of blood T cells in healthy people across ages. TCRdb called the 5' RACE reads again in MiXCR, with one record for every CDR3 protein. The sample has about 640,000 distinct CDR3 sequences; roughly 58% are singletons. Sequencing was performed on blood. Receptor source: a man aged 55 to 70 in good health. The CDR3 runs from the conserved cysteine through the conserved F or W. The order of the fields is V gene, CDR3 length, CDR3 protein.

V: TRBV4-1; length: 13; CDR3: CASSRRRYNEQFF
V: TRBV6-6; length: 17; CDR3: CASSPREGPNSGNTIYF
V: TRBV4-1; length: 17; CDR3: CASSQGGLAGGDNEQFF
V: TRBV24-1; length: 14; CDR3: CATRGTGINTEAFF
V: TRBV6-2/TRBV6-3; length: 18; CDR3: CASINPNPGQGPWNEQFF
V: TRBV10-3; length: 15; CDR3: CAISKTSGGAYEQFF
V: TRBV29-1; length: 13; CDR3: CSVGRRLVETQYF
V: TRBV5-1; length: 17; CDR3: CASSPPPGGYSNQPQHF
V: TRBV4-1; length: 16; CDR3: CASSRPGARQWDIQYF
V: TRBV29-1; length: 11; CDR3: CSGHAGNVEFF
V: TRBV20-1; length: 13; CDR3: CSAKQGMNTEAFF
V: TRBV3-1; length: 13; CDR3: CASSQEAAYEQYF
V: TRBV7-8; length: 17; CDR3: CASSQNRVRTTNEKLFF
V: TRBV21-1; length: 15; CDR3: CASPGSGVLAGELFF
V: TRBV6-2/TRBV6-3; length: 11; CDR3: CASTHLDEQFF
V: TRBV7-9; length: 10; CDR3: CALTTDTQYF
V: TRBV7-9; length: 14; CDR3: CASSLVGVGTEAFF
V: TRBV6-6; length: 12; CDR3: CASGPQGYEQYF
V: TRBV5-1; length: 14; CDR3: CASSLGGSNEKLFF
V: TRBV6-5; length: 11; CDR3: CASTLGETQYF
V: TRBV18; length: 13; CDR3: CANSREGDTEAFF
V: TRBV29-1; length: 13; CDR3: CSVRQGSSYEQYF
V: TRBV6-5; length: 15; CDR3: CASSYSTGVNYGYTF
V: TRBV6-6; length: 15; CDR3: CASSYRDIYNSPLHF
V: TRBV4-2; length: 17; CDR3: CASSQEANRPKNTEAFF
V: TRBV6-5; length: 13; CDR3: CAGGGGRNSPLHF
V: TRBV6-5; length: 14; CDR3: CASSYFAGWKTQYF
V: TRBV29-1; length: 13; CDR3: CSVLDGTNYGYTF
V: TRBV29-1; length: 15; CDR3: CSVGTGAMKAEGYTF
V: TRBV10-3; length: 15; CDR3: CAISSGTSGQETQYF
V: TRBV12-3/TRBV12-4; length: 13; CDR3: CASSRAGGYEQYF
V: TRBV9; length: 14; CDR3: CAGSPRPSGTEAFF
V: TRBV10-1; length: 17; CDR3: CASSESASGGDWETQYF
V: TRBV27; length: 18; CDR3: CASSSSGTSLPGANVLTF
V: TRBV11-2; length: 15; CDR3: CASSLGRGPYNEQFF
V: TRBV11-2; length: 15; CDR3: CASSLDGGRNQPQHF
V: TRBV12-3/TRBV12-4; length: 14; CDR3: CASRPGQGETEAFF
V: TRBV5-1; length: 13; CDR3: CASSFESYNEQFF
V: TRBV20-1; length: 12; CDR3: CSAPTTAETQYF
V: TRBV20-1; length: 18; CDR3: CSATTSAVQPTGGYEQYF
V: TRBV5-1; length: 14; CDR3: CAGRIQGAEETQYF
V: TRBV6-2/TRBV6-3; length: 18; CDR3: CASSPGLAGWSSSYEQYF
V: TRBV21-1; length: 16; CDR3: CASTLFGGGQPYEQYF
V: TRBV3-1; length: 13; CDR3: CASSLHGGDEQFF
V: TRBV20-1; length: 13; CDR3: CSAGGPPNTGAFF
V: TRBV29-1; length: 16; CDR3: CSVEGDRGISTDTQYF
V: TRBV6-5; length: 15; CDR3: CASITYRDGTYGYTF
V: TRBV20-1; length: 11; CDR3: CSARERETQYF
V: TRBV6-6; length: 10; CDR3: CASCPQGGYF
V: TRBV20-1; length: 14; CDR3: CSARTSGRRETQYF
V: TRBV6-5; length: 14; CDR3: CASRGTEKGYGYTF